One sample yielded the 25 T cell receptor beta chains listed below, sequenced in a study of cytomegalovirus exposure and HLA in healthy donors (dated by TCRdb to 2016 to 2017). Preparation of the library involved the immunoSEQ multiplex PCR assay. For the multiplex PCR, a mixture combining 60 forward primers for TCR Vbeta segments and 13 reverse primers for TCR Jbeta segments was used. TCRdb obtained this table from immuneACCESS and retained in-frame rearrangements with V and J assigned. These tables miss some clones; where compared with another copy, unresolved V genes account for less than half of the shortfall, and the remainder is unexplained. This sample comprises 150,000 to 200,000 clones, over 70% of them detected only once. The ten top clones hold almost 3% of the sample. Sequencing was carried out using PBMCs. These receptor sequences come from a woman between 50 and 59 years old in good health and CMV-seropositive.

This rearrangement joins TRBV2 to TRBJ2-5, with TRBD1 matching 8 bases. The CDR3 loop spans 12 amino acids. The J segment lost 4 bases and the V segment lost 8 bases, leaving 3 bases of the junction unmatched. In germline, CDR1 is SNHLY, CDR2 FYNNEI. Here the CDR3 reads CASGQGGETQYF. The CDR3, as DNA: TGTGCCAGCGGACAGGGTGGAGAGACCCAGTACTTC.

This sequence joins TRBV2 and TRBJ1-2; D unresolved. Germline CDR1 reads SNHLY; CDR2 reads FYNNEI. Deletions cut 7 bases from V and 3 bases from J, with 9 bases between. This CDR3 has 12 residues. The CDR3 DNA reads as TGTGCCAGCACAGAGGGATACTATGGCTACACCTTC. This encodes CASTEGYYGYTF.

In DNA form, the CDR3 reads TGTGCCAGCAGCTTCCCCGGGACTAGGGCCCAAGAGACCCAGTACTTC. It specifies CASSFPGTRAQETQYF. The chain has TRBV5-6 and TRBJ2-5; TRBD2 matches at 8 bases. The trim removed 2 bases at V and 1 base at J, leaving 7 bases unmatched. Germline V gives CDR1 SGHDT, CDR2 YYEEEE. The CDR3 sequence is 16 residues long.

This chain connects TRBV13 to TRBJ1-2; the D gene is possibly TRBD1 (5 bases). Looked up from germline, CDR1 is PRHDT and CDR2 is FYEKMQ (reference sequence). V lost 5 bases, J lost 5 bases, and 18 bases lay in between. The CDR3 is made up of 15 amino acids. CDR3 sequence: CASSLSFGDLYGYTF. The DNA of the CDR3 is TGTGCCAGCAGCCTCTCCTTCGGGGACTTGTATGGCTACACCTTC.

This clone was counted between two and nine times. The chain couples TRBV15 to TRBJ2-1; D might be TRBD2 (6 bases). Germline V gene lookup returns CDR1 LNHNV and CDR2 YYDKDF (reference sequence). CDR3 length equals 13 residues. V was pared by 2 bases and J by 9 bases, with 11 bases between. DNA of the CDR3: TGTGCCACCAGCAGACCGCGGGGCGGTGAGCAGTTCTTC. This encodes CATSRPRGGEQFF.

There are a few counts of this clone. The CDR3 loop reads CASSQGRDSSYEQYF. CDR3 nucleotides: TGCGCCAGCAGCCAGGGTCGGGACAGCTCCTACGAGCAGTACTTC. J is TRBJ2-7 and V is TRBV4-1, with 7 bases that match TRBD1. The germline V gene encodes CDR1 MGHRA and CDR2 YSYEKL. The CDR3 runs 15 residues. V lost 3 bases, J lost 0 bases, and 5 bases stayed unmatched.

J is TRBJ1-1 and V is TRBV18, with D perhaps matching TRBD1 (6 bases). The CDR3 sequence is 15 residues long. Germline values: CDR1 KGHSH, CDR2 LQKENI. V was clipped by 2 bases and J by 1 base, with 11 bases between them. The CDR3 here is CASSPTRTENTEAFF. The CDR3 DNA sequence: TGTGCCAGCTCACCAACCCGGACAGAGAACACTGAAGCTTTCTTT.

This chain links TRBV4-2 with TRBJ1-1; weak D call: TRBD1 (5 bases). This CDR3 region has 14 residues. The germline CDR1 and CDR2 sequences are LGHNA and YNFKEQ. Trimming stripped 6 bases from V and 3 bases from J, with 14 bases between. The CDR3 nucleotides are TGTGCCAGCAGGTCTGGGGGGGAGTACACTGAAGCTTTCTTT. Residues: CASRSGGEYTEAFF.

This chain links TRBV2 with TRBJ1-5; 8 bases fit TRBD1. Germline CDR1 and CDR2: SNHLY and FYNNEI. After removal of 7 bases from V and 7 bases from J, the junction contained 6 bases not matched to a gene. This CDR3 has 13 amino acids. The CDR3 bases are TGTGCCAGCAATCAGGGGGCAGGGCAGCCCCAGCATTTT. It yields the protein CASNQGAGQPQHF.

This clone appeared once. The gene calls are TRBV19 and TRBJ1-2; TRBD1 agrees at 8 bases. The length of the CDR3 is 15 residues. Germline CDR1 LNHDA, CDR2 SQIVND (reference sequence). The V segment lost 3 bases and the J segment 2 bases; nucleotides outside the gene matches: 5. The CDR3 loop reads CASSINSGGNYGYTF. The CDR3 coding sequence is TGTGCCAGTAGTATTAATTCAGGGGGCAACTATGGCTACACCTTC.

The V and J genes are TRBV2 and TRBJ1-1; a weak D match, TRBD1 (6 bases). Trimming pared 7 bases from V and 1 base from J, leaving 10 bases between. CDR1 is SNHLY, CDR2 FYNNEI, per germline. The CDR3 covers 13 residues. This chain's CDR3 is CASTVGGNTEAFF. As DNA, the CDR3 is TGTGCCAGCACGGTAGGGGGGAACACTGAAGCTTTCTTT.

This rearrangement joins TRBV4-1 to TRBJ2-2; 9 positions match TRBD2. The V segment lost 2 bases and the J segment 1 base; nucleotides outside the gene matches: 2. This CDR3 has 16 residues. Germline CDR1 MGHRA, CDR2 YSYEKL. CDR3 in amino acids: CASSQRLAENTGELFF. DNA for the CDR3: TGCGCCAGCAGCCAAAGACTAGCGGAGAACACCGGGGAGCTGTTTTTT.

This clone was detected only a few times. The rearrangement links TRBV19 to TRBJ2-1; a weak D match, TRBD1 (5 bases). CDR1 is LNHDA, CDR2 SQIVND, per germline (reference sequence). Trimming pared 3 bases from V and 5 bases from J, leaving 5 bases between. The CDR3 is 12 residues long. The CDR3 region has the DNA TGTGCCAGTAGTATGACAGACAATGAGCAGTTCTTC. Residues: CASSMTDNEQFF.

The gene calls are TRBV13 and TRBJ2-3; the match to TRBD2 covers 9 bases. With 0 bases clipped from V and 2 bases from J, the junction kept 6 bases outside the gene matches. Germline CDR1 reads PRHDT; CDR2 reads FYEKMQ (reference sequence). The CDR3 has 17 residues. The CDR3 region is CASSLGASGGPTDTQYF. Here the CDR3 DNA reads TGTGCCAGCAGCTTAGGAGCCAGCGGGGGGCCCACAGATACGCAGTATTTT.

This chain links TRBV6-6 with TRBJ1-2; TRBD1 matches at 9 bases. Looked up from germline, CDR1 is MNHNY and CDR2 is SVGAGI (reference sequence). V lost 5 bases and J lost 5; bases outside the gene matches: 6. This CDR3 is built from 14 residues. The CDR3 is CASSVGQGNYGYTF. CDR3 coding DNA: TGTGCCAGCAGTGTGGGACAGGGTAATTATGGCTACACCTTC.

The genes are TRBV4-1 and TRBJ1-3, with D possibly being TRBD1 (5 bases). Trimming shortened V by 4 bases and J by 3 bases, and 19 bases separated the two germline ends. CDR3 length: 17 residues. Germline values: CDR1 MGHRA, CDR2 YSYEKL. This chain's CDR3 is CASSPSFRSGLGNTIYF. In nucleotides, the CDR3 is TGCGCCAGCAGCCCGAGCTTTCGGTCAGGGCTTGGAAACACCATATATTTT.

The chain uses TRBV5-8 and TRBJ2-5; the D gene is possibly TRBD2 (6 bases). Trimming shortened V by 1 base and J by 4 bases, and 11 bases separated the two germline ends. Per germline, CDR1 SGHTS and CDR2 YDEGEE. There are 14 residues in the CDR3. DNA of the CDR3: TGTGCCAGCAGCTTGTGGAGGGTTCCAGAGACCCAGTACTTC. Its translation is CASSLWRVPETQYF. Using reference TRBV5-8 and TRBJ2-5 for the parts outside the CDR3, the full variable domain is EAGVTQSPTHLIKTRGQQATLRCSPISGHTSVYWYQQALGLGLQFLLWYDEGEERNRGNFPPRFSGRQFPNYSSELNVNALELEDSALYLCASSLWRVPETQYFGPGTRLLVL.

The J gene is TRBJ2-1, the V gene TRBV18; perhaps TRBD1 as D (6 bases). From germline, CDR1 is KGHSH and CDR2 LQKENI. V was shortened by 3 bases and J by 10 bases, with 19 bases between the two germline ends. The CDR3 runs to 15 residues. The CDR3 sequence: CASSPRQVLQEEQFF. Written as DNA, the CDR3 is TGTGCCAGCTCACCTAGACAGGTTCTACAGGAAGAGCAGTTCTTC.

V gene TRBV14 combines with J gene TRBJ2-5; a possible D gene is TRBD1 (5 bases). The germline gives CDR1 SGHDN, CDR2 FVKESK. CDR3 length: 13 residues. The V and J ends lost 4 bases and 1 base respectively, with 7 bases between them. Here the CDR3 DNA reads TGTGCCAGCAGCCGACAGATCCAAGAGACCCAGTACTTC. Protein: CASSRQIQETQYF.

The CDR3 DNA sequence: TGTGCCAGCAGTGTACGACAGGGTAATGGCTACACCTTC. Translated: CASSVRQGNGYTF. The gene calls are TRBV6-1 and TRBJ1-2; 7 bases align to TRBD1. With V trimmed by 4 bases and J by 6 bases, 5 bases remained unmatched. The CDR3 has 13 residues. Per the germline V gene, CDR1 is MNHNS and CDR2 is SASEGT.

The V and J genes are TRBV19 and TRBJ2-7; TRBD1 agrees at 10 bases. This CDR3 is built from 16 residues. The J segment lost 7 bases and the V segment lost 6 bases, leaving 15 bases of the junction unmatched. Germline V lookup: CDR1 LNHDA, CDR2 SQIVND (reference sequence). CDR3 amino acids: CASSKSEGQGTGEQYF. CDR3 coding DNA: TGTGCCAGTAGCAAGAGTGAGGGACAGGGGACAGGGGAGCAGTACTTC.

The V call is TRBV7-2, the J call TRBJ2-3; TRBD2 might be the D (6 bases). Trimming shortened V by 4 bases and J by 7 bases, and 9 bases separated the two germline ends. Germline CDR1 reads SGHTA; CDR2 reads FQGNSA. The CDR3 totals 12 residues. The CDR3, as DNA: TGTGCCAGCAGCTCGACTAGTTATACGCAGTATTTT. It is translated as CASSSTSYTQYF.

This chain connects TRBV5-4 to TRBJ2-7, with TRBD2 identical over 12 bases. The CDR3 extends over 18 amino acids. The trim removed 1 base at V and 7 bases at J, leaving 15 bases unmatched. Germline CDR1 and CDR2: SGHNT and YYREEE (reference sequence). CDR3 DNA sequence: TGTGCCAGCAGCTTGACTAGCGGGGGGCCTTCCCCTTACGTAGAGCAGTACTTC. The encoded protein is CASSLTSGGPSPYVEQYF.

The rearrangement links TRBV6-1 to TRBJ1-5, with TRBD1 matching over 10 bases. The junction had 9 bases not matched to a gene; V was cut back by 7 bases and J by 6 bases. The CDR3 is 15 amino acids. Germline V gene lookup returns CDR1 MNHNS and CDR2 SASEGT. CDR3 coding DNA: TGTGCCAGCACCTTGACAGGGGGCCAAAGTCAGCCCCAGCATTTT. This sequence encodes CASTLTGGQSQPQHF.

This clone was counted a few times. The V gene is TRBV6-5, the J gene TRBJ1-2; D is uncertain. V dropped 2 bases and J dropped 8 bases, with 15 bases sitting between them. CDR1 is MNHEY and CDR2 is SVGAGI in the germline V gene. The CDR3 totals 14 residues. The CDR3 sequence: CASSYGLQARGYTF. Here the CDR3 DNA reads TGTGCCAGCAGTTACGGTTTGCAGGCCCGAGGCTACACCTTC.